This T cell receptor (beta chain) was identified during a study of tumor and adjacent non-tumor tissue in lung cancer. Study information: Stage I to III disease affected roughly 10 men and roughly five women aged roughly 31 to 80.

No cell sorting was done before RNA was extracted from the tissue. Looked up from germline, CDR1 is KGHDR and CDR2 is SFDVKD. The CDR3 is 17 residues long. Concerning this clonotype itself: The germline gene is not matched at one end of the junction; a read error may be the cause.

Three rounds of nested PCR, following a modified ARM-PCR protocol, produced the TCRbeta library. MiXCR, applied by TCRdb to the multiplex PCR reads, yields one record per CDR3 protein. The sample shows 68,000 or so distinct CDR3 sequences, 60% of them seen only once. The sequence was collected from a man between 45 and 60 years old with non-small cell lung cancer. V gene TRBV24-1 combines with J gene TRBJ2-2; D is perhaps TRBD1 (6 bases). Sample: lung tumor tissue. The CDR3 region is CATSDLTGTMNAGELFF. Here the CDR3 DNA reads TGTGCCACCAGCGACCTTACCGGGACAATGAACGCCGGGGAGCTGTTTTTT.